One and the same sample provided the 4 T cell receptor beta chains below, sequenced in a study of T cell repertoires in cytomegalovirus infection. Antigen specificity for these receptors is unknown. TCRdb ran MiXCR on the reads and lists one entry per CDR3 protein. The sample holds some 900,000 distinct CDR3 sequences, about 30% seen once. The source material was cultured CD8+ T cells from PBMCs, sampled from culture after CMV antigen stimulation. These receptor sequences come from a human donor in good health (CMV status not recorded). Some clones in this sample may be carry-over from other donors' samples.

The rearrangement joins TRBV5-5 to TRBJ2-7, with TRBD1 matching over 11 bases. In germline, CDR1 is SGHKS, CDR2 YYEKEE (reference sequence). Trimming at V came to 2 bases and at J to 2 bases, leaving 3 bases not matched to a gene. This CDR3 region has 15 residues. CDR3 region: CASSLLGQGAYEQYF. The CDR3, as DNA: TGTGCCAGCAGCTTACTGGGACAGGGGGCCTACGAGCAGTACTTC.

This clonotype was seen only a few times. The chain joins TRBV27 to TRBJ2-1, with 12 bases identical to TRBD2. J lost 10 bases, V lost 0 bases, and 4 bases had no gene match. Germline assignment: CDR1 MNHEY and CDR2 SMNVEV (reference sequence). The CDR3 is made up of 15 amino acids. As DNA, the CDR3 is TGTGCCAGCAGTTTATCAGGACTAGCGGGGTACGAGCAGTTCTTC. It translates to CASSLSGLAGYEQFF.

This clonotype has a handful of counts. The chain couples TRBV12-3 or TRBV12-4 to TRBJ2-7, with D perhaps matching TRBD1 or TRBD2 (5 bases each). CDR3 size: 17 residues. V shed 3 bases and J shed 0 bases, with 18 bases lying between them. As DNA, the CDR3 is TGTGCCAGCAGTTTGGGGTATGGTAGGGGACCCTCCTACGAGCAGTACGTC. This translates into CASSLGYGRGPSYEQYV.

This clonotype was observed at least ten times. This chain joins TRBV7-2 and TRBJ2-7, with D possibly TRBD2 on 7 matching bases. Trimming took 5 bases from V and 4 from J, leaving 12 bases between them. The length of the CDR3 is 13 residues. Looked up from germline, CDR1 is SGHTA and CDR2 is FQGNSA. The CDR3 region is CASSAGRGYEQYV. The CDR3 nucleotides are TGTGCCAGCAGCGCAGGGAGGGGGTACGAGCAGTACGTC.